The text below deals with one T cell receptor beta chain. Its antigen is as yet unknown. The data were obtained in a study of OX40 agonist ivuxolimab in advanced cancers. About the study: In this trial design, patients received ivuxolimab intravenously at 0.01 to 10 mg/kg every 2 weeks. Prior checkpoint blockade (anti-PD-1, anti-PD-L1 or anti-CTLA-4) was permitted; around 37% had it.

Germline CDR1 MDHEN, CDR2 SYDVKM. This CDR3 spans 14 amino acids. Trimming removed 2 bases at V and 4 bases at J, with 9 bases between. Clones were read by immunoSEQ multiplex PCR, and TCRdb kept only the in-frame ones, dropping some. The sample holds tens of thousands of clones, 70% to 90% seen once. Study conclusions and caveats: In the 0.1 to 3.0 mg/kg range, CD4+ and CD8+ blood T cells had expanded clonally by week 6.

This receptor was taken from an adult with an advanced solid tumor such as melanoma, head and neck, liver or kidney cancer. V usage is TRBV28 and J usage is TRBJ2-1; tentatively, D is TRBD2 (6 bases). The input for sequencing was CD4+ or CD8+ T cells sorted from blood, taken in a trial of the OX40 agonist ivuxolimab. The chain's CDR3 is CASSLRGKYNEQFF. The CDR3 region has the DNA TGTGCCAGCAGTTTACGGGGGAAATACAATGAGCAGTTCTTC.